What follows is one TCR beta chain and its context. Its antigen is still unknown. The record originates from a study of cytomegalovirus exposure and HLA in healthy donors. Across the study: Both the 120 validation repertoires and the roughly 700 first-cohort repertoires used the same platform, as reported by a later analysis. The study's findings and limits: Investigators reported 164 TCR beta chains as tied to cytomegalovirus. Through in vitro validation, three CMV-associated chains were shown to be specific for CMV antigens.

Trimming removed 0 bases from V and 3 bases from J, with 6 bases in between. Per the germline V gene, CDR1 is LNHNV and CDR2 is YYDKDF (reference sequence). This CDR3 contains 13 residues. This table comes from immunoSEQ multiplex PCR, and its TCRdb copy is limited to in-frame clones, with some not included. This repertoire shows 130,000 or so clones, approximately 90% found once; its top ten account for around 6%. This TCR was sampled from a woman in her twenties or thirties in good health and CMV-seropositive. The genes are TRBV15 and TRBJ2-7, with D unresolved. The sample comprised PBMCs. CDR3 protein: CATSRERSYEQYF. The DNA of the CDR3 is TGTGCCACCAGCAGAGAAAGGAGCTACGAGCAGTACTTC.